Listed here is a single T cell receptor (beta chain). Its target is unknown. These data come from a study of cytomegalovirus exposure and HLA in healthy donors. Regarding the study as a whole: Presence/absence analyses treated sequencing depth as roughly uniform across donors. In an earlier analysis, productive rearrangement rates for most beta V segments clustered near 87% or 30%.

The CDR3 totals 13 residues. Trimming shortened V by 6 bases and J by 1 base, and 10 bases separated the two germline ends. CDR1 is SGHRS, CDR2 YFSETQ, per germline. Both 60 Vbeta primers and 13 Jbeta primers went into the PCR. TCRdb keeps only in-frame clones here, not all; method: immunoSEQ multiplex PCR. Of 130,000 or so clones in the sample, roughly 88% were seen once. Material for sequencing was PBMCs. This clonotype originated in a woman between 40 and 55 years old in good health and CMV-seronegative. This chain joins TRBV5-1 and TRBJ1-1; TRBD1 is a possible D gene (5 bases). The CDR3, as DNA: TGCGCCAGCACCTCGGGGGGGAACACTGAAGCTTTCTTT. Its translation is CASTSGGNTEAFF.